One and the same sample provided the 27 T cell receptor beta chains below, sequenced in a study of immune evolution from preneoplasia to lung adenocarcinoma. Here immunoSEQ multiplex PCR was the method, and the copy in TCRdb shows in-frame clones only, minus some. The sample includes roughly 4,700 clones, approximately 82% of them seen just once. The sample taken for sequencing was FFPE lung adenocarcinoma in situ tissue. The receptors were sampled from a person aged 70 to 85 with lung adenocarcinoma.

The chain employs TRBV18 and TRBJ1-1, with D uncertain. The CDR3 loop spans 14 amino acids. The germline V and J ends were trimmed by 7 bases and 1 base, with 13 bases remaining between them. Per the germline V gene, CDR1 is KGHSH and CDR2 is LQKENI. In DNA, the CDR3 is TGTGCCAGCTGCCATGGGCGCGAGAACACTGAAGCTTTCTTT. Translating it yields CASCHGRENTEAFF.

The V gene is TRBV7-9, the J gene TRBJ1-1; the D gene is possibly TRBD1 (6 bases). The CDR3 spans 15 residues. Germline CDR1 is SEHNR and CDR2 is FQNEAQ (reference sequence). V was pared by 1 base and J by 0 bases, with 9 bases between. CDR3 in amino acids: CASSLGGGLNTEAFF. DNA for the CDR3: TGTGCCAGCAGCTTAGGTGGGGGCCTGAACACTGAAGCTTTCTTT.

The rearrangement joins TRBV5-5 to TRBJ2-5; 7 bases are shared with TRBD1. Germline V CDR1 and CDR2: SGHKS, YYEKEE (reference sequence). The CDR3 consists of 15 residues. V lost 4 bases and J lost 4; bases outside the gene matches: 10. The CDR3 is CASSDRDREGETQYF. In nucleotides, the CDR3 is TGTGCCAGCAGCGACCGGGACAGAGAGGGAGAGACCCAGTACTTC.

This clone was observed a few times. This chain uses TRBV6-6 with TRBJ1-6; 7 bases agree with TRBD1. The CDR3 sequence is 14 residues long. Germline assignment: CDR1 MNHNY and CDR2 SVGAGI (reference sequence). V shed 5 bases and J 9 bases; nucleotides not matched to a gene: 7. The CDR3 bases are TGTGCCAGCAGTCCGACAGGGTCCGGTTCACCCCTCCACTTT. Its translation: CASSPTGSGSPLHF.

The rearrangement uses TRBV15 and TRBJ2-3; tentative D call: TRBD2 (6 bases). Trimming stripped 0 bases from V and 1 base from J, with 11 bases between. CDR1 and CDR2 from the germline V gene are LNHNV and YYDKDF (reference sequence). This CDR3 region has 16 residues. CDR3 nucleotides: TGTGCCACCAGCAGAGATTTGGCTAGCGGCACAGATACGCAGTATTTT. Translating gives CATSRDLASGTDTQYF.

In its sample, this clone was seen once. V usage is TRBV5-1 and J usage is TRBJ2-2; possible D gene TRBD2, 6 bases. The germline V gene has CDR1 SGHRS and CDR2 YFSETQ. This CDR3 spans 15 amino acids. The V end was cut by 0 bases, the J end by 6 bases, with 12 bases between. For the CDR3, the DNA is TGCGCCAGCAGCTTGGGACCCAGGGAGGCCGGGGAGCTGTTTTTT. This translates into CASSLGPREAGELFF.

This rearrangement joins TRBV6-5 to TRBJ1-5; 9 nucleotides agree with TRBD1. J was trimmed by 7 bases and V by 2 bases; bases with no gene match: 6. CDR3 length equals 15 residues. The germline V gene encodes CDR1 MNHEY and CDR2 SVGAGI. The CDR3 reads CASSYDRGGRQPQHF. The CDR3 DNA is TGTGCCAGCAGTTACGACAGGGGGGGTCGGCAGCCCCAGCATTTT.

The rearrangement links TRBV7-6 to TRBJ2-7, with D hard to call. Trimming removed 4 bases from V and 0 bases from J, with 7 bases in between. Germline CDR1 reads SGHVS; CDR2 reads FNYEAQ. This CDR3 is built from 13 residues. CDR3 DNA: TGTGCCAGCAGCTCCTCCCCCTCCTACGAGCAGTACTTC. Residues: CASSSSPSYEQYF.

The rearrangement uses TRBV5-5 and TRBJ1-6; TRBD1 might be the D (5 bases). CDR1 is SGHKS and CDR2 is YYEKEE in the germline V gene (reference sequence). V was trimmed by 3 bases and J by 8 bases, leaving 12 bases between them. The CDR3 has 14 residues. DNA for the CDR3: TGTGCCAGCAGCTCCTCAGGGTATTATTCACCCCTCCACTTT. It codes for CASSSSGYYSPLHF.

The J gene is TRBJ1-6, the V gene TRBV28, with 9 nucleotides matching TRBD1. The CDR3 length is 14 residues. Germline CDR1 is MDHEN and CDR2 is SYDVKM. V gave up 7 bases and J gave up 10 bases; unmatched junction bases: 8. CDR3 amino acids: CASKPGQGISPLHF. The CDR3 nucleotides are TGTGCCAGCAAACCGGGACAGGGTATATCACCCCTCCACTTT.

This chain uses TRBV6-5 with TRBJ2-1, with TRBD2 as a possible D gene (6 bases). V shed 6 bases and J shed 4 bases, with 16 bases lying between them. CDR1 is MNHEY, CDR2 SVGAGI, per germline. The CDR3 is 15 residues long. The chain's CDR3 is CASSRLVSEYNEQFF. For the CDR3, the DNA is TGTGCCAGCAGCCGACTAGTGTCTGAATACAATGAGCAGTTCTTC.

CDR3 nucleotides: TGTGCCAGCAATCAAGGAACCTACGAGCAGTACTTC. This translates into CASNQGTYEQYF. The chain employs TRBV7-9 and TRBJ2-7; no definite D call. Germline V gene lookup returns CDR1 SEHNR and CDR2 FQNEAQ (reference sequence). This CDR3 is built from 12 residues. V lost 7 bases to trimming and J lost 2 bases, with 9 bases between them. The full variable domain, with the rest looked up from reference TRBV7-9 and TRBJ2-7, is DTGVSQNPRHKITKRGQNVTFRCDPISEHNRLYWYRQTLGQGPEFLTYFQNEAQLEKSRLLSDRFSAERPKGSFSTLEIQRTEQGDSAMYLCASNQGTYEQYFGPGTRLTVT.

The J gene is TRBJ1-4, the V gene TRBV6-5; no clear D. This CDR3 is 14 amino acids long. V lost 2 bases and J 7 bases, leaving 11 bases between the germline ends. The germline gives CDR1 MNHEY, CDR2 SVGAGI. CDR3 coding DNA: TGTGCCAGCAGTTACAGGGTGGGCAGTGAAAAACTGTTTTTT. Its protein is CASSYRVGSEKLFF.

The rearrangement uses TRBV2 and TRBJ1-5; D gene unclear. This CDR3 has 16 residues. The ends were cut back, 6 bases at V and 2 bases at J, with 17 bases in the middle. Germline lookup yields CDR1 SNHLY and CDR2 FYNNEI. The DNA of the CDR3 is TGTGCCAGCAGGGGCGGAATCGGATTTGGCAATCAGCCCCAGCATTTT. Translated: CASRGGIGFGNQPQHF.

The chain uses TRBV2 and TRBJ2-7, with D tentatively TRBD2 (7 bases). The V end was cut by 7 bases, the J end by 2 bases, with 12 bases between. The length of the CDR3 is 13 residues. Germline lookup yields CDR1 SNHLY and CDR2 FYNNEI. CDR3 region: CASIWGGTYEQYF. For the CDR3, the DNA is TGTGCCAGCATTTGGGGGGGCACCTACGAGCAGTACTTC. Full variable domain (missing parts from reference TRBV2 and TRBJ2-7): EPEVTQTPSHQVTQMGQEVILRCVPISNHLYFYWYRQILGQKVEFLVSFYNNEISEKSEIFDDQFSVERPDGSNFTLKIRSTKLEDSAMYFCASIWGGTYEQYFGPGTRLTVT.

The chain couples TRBV5-6 to TRBJ1-2, with D possibly TRBD1 on 5 matching bases. Germline V gene lookup returns CDR1 SGHDT and CDR2 YYEEEE. V was pared by 0 bases and J by 7 bases, with 10 bases between. The CDR3 extends over 13 amino acids. DNA of the CDR3: TGTGCCAGCAGCTTGGCGGGGGTGGGTGGCTACACCTTC. This codes for CASSLAGVGGYTF.

As for this clone: The junction departs from germline at one end; a sequencing error may be responsible. CDR3 DNA sequence: TGTGCCAGCAGCTTGGGGGAAACGAGGAGGCGCTCCTACAATGGGCAGTTCTTC. Translating gives CASSLGETRRRSYNGQFF. The chain carries TRBV5-6 and TRBJ2-1; D may be TRBD2 (5 bases). Germline CDR1 reads SGHDT; CDR2 reads YYEEEE. The CDR3 totals 18 residues.

The chain couples TRBV5-5 to TRBJ2-7, with D tentatively TRBD1 (6 bases). CDR3 size: 12 residues. Trimming pared 4 bases from V and 6 bases from J, leaving 11 bases between. CDR1 and CDR2 (germline): SGHKS, YYEKEE (reference sequence). The CDR3, as DNA: TGTGCCAGCAGCATAAACAGGGTCGAGCAGTACTTC. The encoded protein is CASSINRVEQYF. The full variable domain, with the rest looked up from reference TRBV5-5 and TRBJ2-7, is DAGVTQSPTHLIKTRGQQVTLRCSPISGHKSVSWYQQVLGQGPQFIFQYYEKEERGRGNFPDRFSARQFPNYSSELNVNALLLGDSALYLCASSINRVEQYFGPGTRLTVT.

The V and J genes are TRBV4-1 and TRBJ1-1; D is undetermined. V was pared by 4 bases and J by 3 bases, with 9 bases between. This CDR3 contains 13 residues. The germline CDR1 and CDR2 sequences are MGHRA and YSYEKL. In DNA form, the CDR3 reads TGCGCCAGCAGCCGGGTCCCCCACACTGAAGCTTTCTTT. This gives the protein CASSRVPHTEAFF.

V gene TRBV15 combines with J gene TRBJ2-1, with 13 bases that match TRBD2. CDR3 length equals 15 residues. The germline CDR1 and CDR2 sequences are LNHNV and YYDKDF (reference sequence). J lost 6 bases, V lost 4 bases, and 3 bases had no gene match. CDR3 residues: CATSTRTSGSNEQFF. In nucleotides, the CDR3 is TGTGCCACCAGCACAAGGACTAGCGGGAGCAATGAGCAGTTCTTC.

V usage is TRBV7-8 and J usage is TRBJ2-1; 7 nucleotides line up with TRBD2. J lost 6 bases, V lost 2 bases, and 7 bases had no gene match. The CDR3 spans 15 residues. The V gene's germline CDR1 is SGHVS and CDR2 FQNEAQ. The CDR3 protein is CASSLWEGGPNEQFF. In DNA, the CDR3 is TGTGCCAGCAGCTTATGGGAGGGAGGGCCCAATGAGCAGTTCTTC.

This clone was observed a single time. This chain joins TRBV7-3 and TRBJ2-3; 9 bases match TRBD1. CDR1 SGHTA and CDR2 FQGTGA come from the germline V gene. Losses at the gene ends were 4 bases for V and 3 bases for J; bases not matched to a gene: 8. The CDR3 loop spans 16 amino acids. The CDR3, as DNA: TGTGCCAGCAGCTATGCCGGGACAGGGTTGACAGATACGCAGTATTTT. Translation gives CASSYAGTGLTDTQYF.

The chain uses TRBV5-4 and TRBJ1-1; D is possibly TRBD1 (6 bases). The CDR3 runs 14 residues. CDR1 and CDR2 from the germline V gene are SGHNT and YYREEE (reference sequence). With 1 base removed from V and 6 bases from J, the gap between germline ends came to 13 bases. The DNA for the CDR3 is TGTGCCAGCAGCTTGACAGGGAGGTTGGCTGAAGCTTTCTTT. Translation: CASSLTGRLAEAFF.

The V gene is TRBV30, the J gene TRBJ1-2; 7 bases fit TRBD1. From germline, CDR1 is GTSNPN and CDR2 SVGIG (reference sequence). J was trimmed by 4 bases and V by 0 bases; bases with no gene match: 5. CDR3 length equals 14 residues. The CDR3 loop reads CAWSVPGTAYGYTF. The CDR3 nucleotides read TGTGCCTGGAGTGTCCCCGGGACAGCCTATGGCTACACCTTC.

This sequence joins TRBV28 and TRBJ1-2; D remains ambiguous. Per germline, CDR1 MDHEN and CDR2 SYDVKM. V was clipped by 3 bases and J by 5 bases, with 4 bases between them. This CDR3 is 11 amino acids long. CDR3: CASSFKYGYTF. The CDR3 bases are TGTGCCAGCAGTTTTAAGTATGGCTACACCTTC.

The chain combines TRBV4-1 with TRBJ2-7, with a possible D match to TRBD2 (5 bases). The V gene's germline CDR1 is MGHRA and CDR2 YSYEKL. CDR3 length equals 14 residues. V was trimmed by 1 base and J by 1 base, leaving 8 bases between them. CDR3 bases: TGCGCCAGCAGCCAAGTTCGAGGGTCCTACGAGCAGTACTTC. Amino acids: CASSQVRGSYEQYF.

This clone appeared a few times. The chain uses TRBV19 and TRBJ1-2; 8 nucleotides align to TRBD1. V shed 2 bases, J shed 5 bases, and the junction held 7 bases outside the gene matches. Germline assignment: CDR1 LNHDA and CDR2 SQIVND (reference sequence). The CDR3 has 15 residues. CDR3 sequence (DNA): TGTGCCAGTAGTATAACAGGGGGTGCAAGATATGGCTACACCTTC. It translates to CASSITGGARYGYTF. Variable domain in full (rest from reference TRBV19 and TRBJ1-2): DGGITQSPKYLFRKEGQNVTLSCEQNLNHDAMYWYRQDPGQGLRLIYYSQIVNDFQKGDIAEGYSVSREKKESFPLTVTSAQKNPTAFYLCASSITGGARYGYTFGSGTRLTVV.